The clone carrying this TCR beta chain appeared once. The data are from a study of OX40 agonist ivuxolimab in advanced cancers. Produced via immunoSEQ multiplex PCR; TCRdb's table is partial and in-frame only. The sample records about 30,000 clones, roughly 80% being singletons. V dropped 5 bases and J dropped 16 bases, with 15 bases sitting between them. The germline V gene encodes CDR1 MNHEY and CDR2 SVGAGI. The CDR3 is made up of 11 amino acids. The sequence was collected from an adult with an advanced solid tumor such as melanoma, head and neck, liver or kidney cancer. V is TRBV6-5 and J is TRBJ2-4, with D maybe TRBD2 (5 bases). Material: CD4+ or CD8+ T cells sorted from blood, obtained in a trial of the OX40 agonist ivuxolimab. CDR3 sequence: CASSTGGRTYF. The CDR3 DNA is TGTGCCAGCAGTACCGGAGGCCGGACCTACTTC.